This T cell receptor (beta chain) was retrieved from a study of T-cell reconstitution after alpha-beta-depleted transplantation in children. Library preparation (for TCRbeta) was performed with unique molecular identifiers. Each CDR3 protein gets one entry after TCRdb re-called the PCR reads with MiXCR. The repertoire holds over 150,000 distinct CDR3 sequences, with approximately 6.9% as singletons. General study points: When one year had passed after transplant, most T-cell counts and diversity came from newly produced T cells. There were reportedly several hundred expanded graft clones from which alpha-beta T cells came about two months after transplant. For some patients, TCRbeta diversity was high at day 60 because of recipient T cells and thymic progenitors that survived.

V lost 6 bases to trimming and J lost 0 bases, with 15 bases between them. The germline V gene has CDR1 MNHEY and CDR2 SMNVEV (reference sequence). The CDR3 consists of 16 residues. This clonotype turned up a few times. Antigen specificity is unknown. V gene TRBV27 combines with J gene TRBJ2-1; TRBD1 or TRBD2 may be the D gene (5 bases each). The sequencing used PBMCs, collected before TCRalphabeta/CD19-depleted stem cell transplant. The sequence was collected from a boy aged 2 to 9 with acute lymphoblastic leukemia, due to receive a stem cell transplant. The CDR3 coding sequence is TGTGCCAGCAGCCCGGGGACCTCGAGCTCCTACAATGAGCAGTTCTTC. This sequence encodes CASSPGTSSSYNEQFF.